These 6 T cell receptor beta chains share one sample of origin, sequenced in a study of OX40 agonist ivuxolimab in advanced cancers. Using immunoSEQ multiplex PCR, the repertoire was profiled, and TCRdb retains in-frame clones only, with some absent. The data contain roughly 110,000 clones, 90% of them singletons. This material consisted of CD4+ or CD8+ T cells sorted from blood, taken in a trial of the OX40 agonist ivuxolimab. Source of these receptors: an adult with an advanced solid tumor such as melanoma, head and neck, liver or kidney cancer.

This rearrangement joins TRBV19 to TRBJ1-5, with 9 positions matching TRBD1. The V gene's germline CDR1 is LNHDA and CDR2 SQIVND (reference sequence). The CDR3 has 17 residues. Unmatched junction bases numbered 13, after V lost 7 bases and J lost 3 bases. The CDR3, as DNA: TGTGCCAGTAAAAAATGGACAGGGGATGGGAACAATCAGCCCCAGCATTTT. Translated, it gives CASKKWTGDGNNQPQHF.

The chain carries TRBV11-2 and TRBJ2-1; 8 nucleotides line up with TRBD2. Germline trimming cut 1 base from V and 3 bases from J; bases unmatched to any gene: 5. The CDR3 has 16 amino acids. CDR1 is SGHAT and CDR2 is FQNNGV in the germline V gene. In nucleotides, the CDR3 is TGTGCCAGCAGCTTAGGACCCAGCGGGGGCTACAATGAGCAGTTCTTC. Protein sequence: CASSLGPSGGYNEQFF. Drawing the rest from reference TRBV11-2 and TRBJ2-1, the complete variable domain is EAGVAQSPRYKIIEKRQSVAFWCNPISGHATLYWYQQILGQGPKLLIQFQNNGVVDDSQLPKDRFSAERLKGVDSTLKIQPAKLEDSAVYLCASSLGPSGGYNEQFFGPGTRLTVL.

In its sample, this clone was seen a few times. For the CDR3, the DNA is TGTGCCAGCAGTGCCGGGACAGGGGGAGCCTACGAGCAGTACTTC. As protein: CASSAGTGGAYEQYF. The chain uses TRBV28 and TRBJ2-7; 11 bases agree with TRBD1. V lost 5 bases, J lost 2 bases, and 5 bases stayed unmatched. There are 15 residues in the CDR3. CDR1 and CDR2 (germline): MDHEN, SYDVKM.

In this sample, this clone turned up a few times. V is TRBV25-1 and J is TRBJ1-4; D ambiguous. This CDR3 contains 14 residues. V was trimmed by 3 bases and J by 10 bases, leaving 15 bases between them. The germline V gene has CDR1 MGHDK and CDR2 SYGVNS. The CDR3 DNA reads as TGTGCCAGCAGTGAGGGGAGCTCGCCCGGAAAACTGTTTTTT. This gives the protein CASSEGSSPGKLFF.

The rearrangement links TRBV9 to TRBJ2-1; 7 nucleotides match TRBD2. The V gene end was trimmed by 2 bases and the J gene end by 5 bases; junction bases not matched to a gene: 13. Germline V gives CDR1 SGDLS, CDR2 YYNGEE. This CDR3 has 17 residues. The CDR3 spells CASSVPGKAGSDNEQFF. CDR3 nucleotide sequence: TGTGCCAGCAGCGTCCCGGGCAAAGCGGGGTCAGACAATGAGCAGTTCTTC. The full variable domain, its missing parts supplied by reference TRBV9 and TRBJ2-1, is DSGVTQTPKHLITATGQRVTLRCSPRSGDLSVYWYQQSLDQGLQFLIQYYNGEERAKGNILERFSAQQFPDLHSELNLSSLELGDSALYFCASSVPGKAGSDNEQFFGPGTRLTVL.

The rearrangement links TRBV30 to TRBJ2-2, with D hard to call. Between the trimmed V and J ends, which lost 4 bases and 5 bases, there was a span of 8 bases. The V gene's germline CDR1 is GTSNPN and CDR2 SVGIG (reference sequence). The CDR3 loop spans 12 amino acids. DNA for the CDR3: TGTGCCTGGACCCCTGGGACCGGGGAGCTGTTTTTT. It is translated as CAWTPGTGELFF.